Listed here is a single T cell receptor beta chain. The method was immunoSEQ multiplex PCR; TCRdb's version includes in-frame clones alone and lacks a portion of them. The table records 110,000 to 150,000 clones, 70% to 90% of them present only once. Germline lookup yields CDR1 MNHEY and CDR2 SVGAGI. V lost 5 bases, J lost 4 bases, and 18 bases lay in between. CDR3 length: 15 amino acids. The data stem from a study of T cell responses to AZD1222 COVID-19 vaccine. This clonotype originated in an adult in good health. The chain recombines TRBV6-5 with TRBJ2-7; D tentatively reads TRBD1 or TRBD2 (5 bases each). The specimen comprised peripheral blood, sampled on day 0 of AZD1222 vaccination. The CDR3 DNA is TGTGCCAGCAGTCACGCTGGGGAAGGGACGTACGAGCAGTACTTC. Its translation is CASSHAGEGTYEQYF.